The clone carrying this T cell receptor (beta chain) appeared a single time. No antigen is known for it. Sequencing was performed with immunoSEQ multiplex PCR; in TCRdb, only in-frame clones are kept and a portion is missing. The repertoire has about 150,000 clones, 75% to 90% of them found once; the top ten carry about 9.8%. The data were taken from a study of T cell responses to AZD1222 COVID-19 vaccine. Pooled in the analysis were second doses at about 4 or about 12 weeks. V dropped 5 bases and J dropped 0; count of bases not matched to a gene: 5. This CDR3 region has 17 residues. CDR1 is SEHNR, CDR2 FQNEAQ, per germline (reference sequence). Study findings and constraints: Rises in breadth and depth of Spike-specific TCRs came after two AZD1222 doses. Only a handful of AZD1222 recipients tested seropositive at baseline.

Specimen: peripheral blood, collected 28 days after the second AZD1222 dose. This receptor was obtained from an adult who received the AZD1222 COVID-19 vaccine. The chain combines TRBV7-9 with TRBJ1-4; 11 bases fit TRBD1. CDR3 amino acids: CASSPSGQGATNEKLFF. The CDR3 region has the DNA TGTGCCAGCAGCCCATCGGGACAGGGGGCAACTAATGAAAAACTGTTTTTT.